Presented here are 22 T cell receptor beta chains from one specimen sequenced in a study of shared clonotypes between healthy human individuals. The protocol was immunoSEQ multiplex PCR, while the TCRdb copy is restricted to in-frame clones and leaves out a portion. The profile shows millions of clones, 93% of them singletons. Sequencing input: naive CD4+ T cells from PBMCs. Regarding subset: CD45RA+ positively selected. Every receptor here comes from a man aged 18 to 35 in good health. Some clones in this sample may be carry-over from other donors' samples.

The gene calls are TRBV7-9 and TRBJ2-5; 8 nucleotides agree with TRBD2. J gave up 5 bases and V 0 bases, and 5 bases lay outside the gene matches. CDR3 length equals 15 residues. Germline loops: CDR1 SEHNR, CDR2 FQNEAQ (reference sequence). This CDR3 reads CASSLAGLAGETQYF. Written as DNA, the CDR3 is TGTGCCAGCAGCTTAGCCGGACTAGCCGGGGAGACCCAGTACTTC.

The CDR3, as DNA: TGTGCCAGCAGTGAAATCGGCACTAGCAATCAGCCCCAGCATTTT. It is translated as CASSEIGTSNQPQHF. This sequence joins TRBV6-1 and TRBJ1-5; D is ambiguous. Germline CDR1 reads MNHNS; CDR2 reads SASEGT. This CDR3 comprises 15 residues. The V and J ends lost 2 bases and 0 bases respectively, with 8 bases between them.

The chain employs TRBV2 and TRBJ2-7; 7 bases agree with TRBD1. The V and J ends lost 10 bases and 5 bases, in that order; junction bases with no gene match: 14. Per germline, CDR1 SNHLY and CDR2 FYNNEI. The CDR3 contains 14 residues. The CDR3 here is CATARQGPYDEQYF. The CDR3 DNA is TGTGCCACCGCAAGACAGGGCCCTTACGACGAGCAGTACTTC.

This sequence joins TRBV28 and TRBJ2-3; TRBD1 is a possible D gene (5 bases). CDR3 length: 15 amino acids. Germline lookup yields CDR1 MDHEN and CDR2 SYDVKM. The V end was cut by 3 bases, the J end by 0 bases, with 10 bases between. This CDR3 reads CASSLSDSSTDTQYF. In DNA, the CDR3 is TGTGCCAGCAGTTTGTCCGACAGTAGCACAGATACGCAGTATTTT.

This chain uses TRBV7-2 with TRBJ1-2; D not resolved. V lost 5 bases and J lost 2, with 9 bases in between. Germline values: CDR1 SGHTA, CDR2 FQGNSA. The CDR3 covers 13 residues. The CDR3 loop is CASSRPQNYGYTF. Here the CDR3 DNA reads TGTGCCAGCAGCCGCCCCCAAAACTATGGCTACACCTTC. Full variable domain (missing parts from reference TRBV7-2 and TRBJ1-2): GAGVSQSPSNKVTEKGKDVELRCDPISGHTALYWYRQSLGQGLEFLIYFQGNSAPDKSGLPSDRFSAERTGGSVSTLTIQRTQQEDSAVYLCASSRPQNYGYTFGSGTRLTVV.

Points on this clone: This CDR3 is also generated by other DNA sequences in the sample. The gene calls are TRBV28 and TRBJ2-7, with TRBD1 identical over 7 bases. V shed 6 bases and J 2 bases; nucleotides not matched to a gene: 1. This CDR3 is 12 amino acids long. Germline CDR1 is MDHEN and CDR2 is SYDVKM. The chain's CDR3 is CASRGTAYEQYF. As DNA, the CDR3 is TGTGCCAGCAGAGGGACAGCCTACGAGCAGTACTTC.

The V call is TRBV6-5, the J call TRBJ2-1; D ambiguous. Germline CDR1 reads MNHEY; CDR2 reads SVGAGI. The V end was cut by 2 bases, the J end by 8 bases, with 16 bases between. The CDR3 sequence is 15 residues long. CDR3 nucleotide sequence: TGTGCCAGCAGTTACGGTAGCAAGAAGGGCGATGAGCAGTTCTTC. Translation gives CASSYGSKKGDEQFF.

The CDR3 DNA reads TGTGCCAGCAGTGAAGCGCCTGGCGGCTCGCTCCAAGAGACCCAGTACTTC. It specifies CASSEAPGGSLQETQYF. The chain links TRBV6-1 to TRBJ2-5; no clear D gene. Germline lookup yields CDR1 MNHNS and CDR2 SASEGT. Trimming cost V 0 bases and J 1 base, with 15 bases left between them. The CDR3 is 17 residues long.

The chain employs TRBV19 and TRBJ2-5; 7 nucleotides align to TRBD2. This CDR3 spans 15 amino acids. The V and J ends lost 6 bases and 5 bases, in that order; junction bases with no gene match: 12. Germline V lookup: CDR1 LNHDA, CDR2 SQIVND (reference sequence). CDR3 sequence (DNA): TGTGCCAGTAGCGTAGTGGGAGGGCCAGGGGAGACCCAGTACTTC. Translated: CASSVVGGPGETQYF.

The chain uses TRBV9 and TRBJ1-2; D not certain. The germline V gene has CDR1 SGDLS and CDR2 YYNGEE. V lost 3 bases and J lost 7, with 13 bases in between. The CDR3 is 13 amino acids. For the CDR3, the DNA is TGTGCCAGCAGCGGGATATTAGTTGGTGGCTACACCTTC. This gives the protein CASSGILVGGYTF.

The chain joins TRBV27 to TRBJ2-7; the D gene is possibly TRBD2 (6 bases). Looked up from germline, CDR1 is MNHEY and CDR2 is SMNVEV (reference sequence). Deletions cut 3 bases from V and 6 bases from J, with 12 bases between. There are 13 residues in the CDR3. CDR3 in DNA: TGTGCCAGCAGTTTCCCGACGACTAGCGAGCAGTACTTC. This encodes CASSFPTTSEQYF.

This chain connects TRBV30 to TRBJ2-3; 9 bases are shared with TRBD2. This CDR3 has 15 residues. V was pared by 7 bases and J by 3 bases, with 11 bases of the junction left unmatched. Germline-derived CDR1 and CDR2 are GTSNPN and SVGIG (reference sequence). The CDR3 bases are TGTGCCTTAAAGGTGGCTAGCGGGATTACAGATACGCAGTATTTT. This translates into CALKVASGITDTQYF.

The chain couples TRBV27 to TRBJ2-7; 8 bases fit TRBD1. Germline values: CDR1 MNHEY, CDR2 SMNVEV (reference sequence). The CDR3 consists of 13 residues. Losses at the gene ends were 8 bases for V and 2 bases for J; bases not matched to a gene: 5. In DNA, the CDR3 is TGTGCCAGCCCCCGGACAGGGACCTACGAGCAGTACTTC. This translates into CASPRTGTYEQYF.

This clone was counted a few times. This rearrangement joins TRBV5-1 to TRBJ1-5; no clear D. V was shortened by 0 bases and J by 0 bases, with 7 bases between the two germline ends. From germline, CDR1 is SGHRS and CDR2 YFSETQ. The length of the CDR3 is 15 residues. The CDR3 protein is CASSLGQDSNQPQHF. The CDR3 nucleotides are TGCGCCAGCAGCTTGGGTCAGGATAGCAATCAGCCCCAGCATTTT.

CDR3 bases: TGTGCCAGCAGTTTACCCGGAGGGCCCCAGCATTTT. As protein: CASSLPGGPQHF. The genes are TRBV28 and TRBJ1-5; no clear D. The germline gives CDR1 MDHEN, CDR2 SYDVKM. The ends were cut back, 2 bases at V and 9 bases at J, with 8 bases in the middle. The CDR3 is made up of 12 amino acids.

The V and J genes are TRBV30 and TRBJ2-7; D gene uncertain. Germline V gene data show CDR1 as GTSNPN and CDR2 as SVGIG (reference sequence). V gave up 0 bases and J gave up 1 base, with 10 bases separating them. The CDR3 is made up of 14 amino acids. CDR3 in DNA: TGTGCCTGGAGTGTACCAGGTCAGTCCTACGAGCAGTACTTC. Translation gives CAWSVPGQSYEQYF.

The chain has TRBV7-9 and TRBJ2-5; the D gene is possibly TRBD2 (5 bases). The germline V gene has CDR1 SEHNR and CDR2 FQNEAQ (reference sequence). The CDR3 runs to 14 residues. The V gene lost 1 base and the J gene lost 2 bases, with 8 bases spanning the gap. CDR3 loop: CASSLVSGQETQYF. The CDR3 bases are TGTGCCAGCAGCTTAGTCTCGGGGCAAGAGACCCAGTACTTC.

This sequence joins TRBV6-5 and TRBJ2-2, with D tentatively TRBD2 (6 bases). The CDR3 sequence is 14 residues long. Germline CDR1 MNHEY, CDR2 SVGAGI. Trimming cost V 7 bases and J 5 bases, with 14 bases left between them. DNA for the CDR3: TGTGCCAGCACCAAGGAGGGCCCGACCGGGGAGCTGTTTTTT. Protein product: CASTKEGPTGELFF.

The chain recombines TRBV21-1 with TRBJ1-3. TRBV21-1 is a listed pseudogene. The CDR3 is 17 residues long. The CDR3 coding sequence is TGTGCCAGCAGCAAACCCCCGGCGGGGGCTAATGGAAACACCATATATTTT. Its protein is CASSKPPAGANGNTIYF.

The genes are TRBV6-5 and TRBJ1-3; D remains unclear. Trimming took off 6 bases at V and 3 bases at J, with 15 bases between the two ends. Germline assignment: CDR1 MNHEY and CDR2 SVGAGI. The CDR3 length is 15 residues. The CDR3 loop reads CASSIHHIGGNTIYF. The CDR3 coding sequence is TGTGCCAGCAGCATCCACCACATCGGTGGAAACACCATATATTTT.

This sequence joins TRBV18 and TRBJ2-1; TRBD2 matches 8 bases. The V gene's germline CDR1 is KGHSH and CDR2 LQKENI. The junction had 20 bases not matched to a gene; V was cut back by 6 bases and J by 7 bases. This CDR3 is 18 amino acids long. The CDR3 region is CASSPFVIAGPSVNEQFF. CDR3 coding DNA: TGTGCCAGCTCCCCCTTTGTTATAGCGGGACCATCTGTGAATGAGCAGTTCTTC.

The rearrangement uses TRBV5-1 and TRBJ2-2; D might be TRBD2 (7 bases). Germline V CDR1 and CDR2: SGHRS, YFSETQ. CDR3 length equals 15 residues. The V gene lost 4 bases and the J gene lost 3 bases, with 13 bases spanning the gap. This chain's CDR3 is CASSARGRDTGELFF. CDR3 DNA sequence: TGCGCCAGCAGCGCGCGGGGGCGCGACACCGGGGAGCTGTTTTTT.